This TCR beta chain came from a study of CD8+CD57+ T cells in acquired aplastic anemia. Study results and caveats: Fewer than 30 CD8+ CDR3 sequences were shared between patients and controls. Levels of CD8+ Simpson's diversity were not significantly distinct in patients versus controls.

The use of genomic DNA as template underpinned the TCR beta VDJ and CDR3 profiling. In TCRdb, the reads were re-called with MiXCR into one record per CDR3 protein. The data show some 180,000 distinct CDR3 sequences, nearly 65% seen once. The germline V and J ends were trimmed by 0 bases and 7 bases, with 10 bases remaining between them. CDR1 is MGHRA, CDR2 YSYEKL, per germline. The CDR3 has 14 amino acids. Flow cytometry had shown expanded CD8+CD57+ cells in the patients chosen for sequencing. This clonotype showed up many times. Its specificity is not known. Material: sorted CD4+, CD8+, or CD8+CD57+ T cells (not recorded which) from PBMCs. The chain recombines TRBV4-1 with TRBJ1-3; TRBD1 might be the D (5 bases). The clonotype originates from a human donor with aplastic anemia. CDR3 protein: CASSQEGGWNTIYF. DNA for the CDR3: TGCGCCAGCAGCCAAGAGGGGGGATGGAACACCATATATTTT.